This T cell receptor beta chain was observed in a study of brain T cells in children with intractable seizures (dated by TCRdb to about 2021). With respect to the entire study: Resected brain tissue from 45 to 60 pediatric epilepsy surgery cases was first screened for immune gene transcripts using a NanoString immunology panel. Among the approximately 12 selected surgery cases, eight also had pre-surgery blood sequenced, leaving four with brain tissue only.

The CDR3 goes from the cysteine to the phenylalanine over 15 residues. Only the CDR3 part of the read is kept: 45 bases, read in frame from the first base. The junction shows trimming of 6 bases on V and 2 bases on J, plus 17 bases between the germline ends. Via the germline V gene, CDR1 is MDHEN and CDR2 SYDVKM. Turning to this clone: This clone's antigen is unknown. Base-call qualities are not available, and no considerably larger clone is one nucleotide away.

The paper as a whole reports these results and caveats: Viral specificity was inferred only from CDR3 sequence similarity, and patients' HCMV serostatus was unknown. Because pre- and post-surgery blood were sequenced to different depths, clones absent from the pre-surgery sample may reflect undersampling.

The immunoSEQ assay was applied to genomic DNA to generate the TCR beta chain sequences. For the original study's pipeline: CDR3 sequences not starting with the conserved framework cysteine at position 104 were manually removed. Clonality was calculated as one minus the normalized Shannon's Diversity Index, with values ranging from 0 (maximal diversity) to 1 (oligoclonal). Differences in the frequency of the same CDR3 between samples, such as brain versus blood, were assessed with chi-squared comparison-of-proportions tests. Public clonotypes were found through immuneACCESS searches, while the VDJdb browser was used to judge similarity to known antiviral clonotypes. TCRdb took this table from immuneACCESS and kept in-frame rearrangements with V and J called. Such tables lack part of the clones; where checked against another copy, unresolved V genes explain under half of the gap, and the rest is unexplained. The DNA was the basis for D and trimming; V, J and clone size are from that table. The sample yields 110,000 or so clones; roughly 92% were counted once. Under 4.5% of the sample is taken by the ten largest.

This specimen's time point label, per the study, means: resected brain tissue, or blood drawn just prior to surgery. Surgery cases with the highest brain T cell transcript signatures were selected for TCR beta chain sequencing of brain tissue and, where available, blood. Patients had been treated with at least one anti-epileptic drug before surgery. TCR-sequenced patients were children with drug-resistant epilepsy due to tuberous sclerosis complex, focal cortical dysplasia, Rasmussen encephalitis or hemimegalencephaly. Blood samples were collected immediately before the epilepsy surgery. The Monarch genomic DNA purification kit was used to extract bulk genomic DNA from unsorted brain tissue and whole blood.

The chain is encoded by TRBV28 joined to TRBJ2-7; tentative D gene TRBD2, with 6 bases matching. Material: peripheral blood, obtained at surgery. The receptor comes from a boy younger than two with hemimegalencephaly and intractable seizures. The sequenced DNA: TGTGCCAGCAGAGGAGGGTTAGGAGGGACCTACGAGCAGTACTTC. This translates into CASRGGLGGTYEQYF.